These 32 T cell receptor beta chains originate from one sample sequenced in a study of response to subunit inactivated influenza vaccine. A single record per CDR3 protein comes from TCRdb applying MiXCR to the RT-PCR reads. This table holds 500,000 to 750,000 distinct CDR3 sequences, 14% found once. The input for sequencing was PBMCs from blood, taken 11 to 12 days after vaccination. The receptor source for this set is a man aged 50 to 59 who received an inactivated influenza vaccine.

There are a few counts of this clonotype. CDR3 amino acids: CASSYSAGGNYEQYF. As DNA, the CDR3 is TGTGCCAGCAGTTACTCAGCGGGGGGTAACTACGAGCAGTACTTC. V is TRBV6-5 and J is TRBJ2-7; 9 positions agree with TRBD2. Per the germline V gene, CDR1 is MNHEY and CDR2 is SVGAGI. This CDR3 has 15 residues. Trimming at V came to 0 bases and at J to 3 bases, leaving 3 bases not matched to a gene.

This clonotype was seen a handful of times. The V call is TRBV29-1, the J call TRBJ1-2; the match to TRBD1 covers 7 bases. Trimming removed 6 bases from V and 8 bases from J; junction bases left unmatched: 9. The CDR3 loop spans 12 amino acids. The germline CDR1 and CDR2 sequences are SQVTM and ANQGSEA. The chain's CDR3 is CSVGDSQSGYTF. The CDR3 coding sequence is TGCAGCGTGGGGGACAGCCAGTCGGGCTACACCTTC.

V gene TRBV5-8 combines with J gene TRBJ2-5; 10 bases are a match to TRBD1. CDR1 SGHTS and CDR2 YDEGEE come from the germline V gene. This CDR3 contains 14 residues. V shed 4 bases, J shed 9 bases, and the junction held 9 bases outside the gene matches. The CDR3 is CASSGRTGGLAQYF. The CDR3 DNA reads as TGTGCCAGCAGCGGAAGGACAGGGGGTTTGGCCCAGTACTTC.

This clonotype has more than one count but fewer than ten. J is TRBJ2-3 and V is TRBV12-3 or TRBV12-4; D could derive from TRBD1 or TRBD2 (7 bases each). The ends were cut back, 6 bases at V and 2 bases at J, with 21 bases in the middle. The CDR3 contains 17 residues. In DNA, the CDR3 is TGTGCCAGCAGCCGATATGTGGGAGGGGGCCCCACAGATACGCAGTATTTT. Its translation: CASSRYVGGGPTDTQYF.

Only a few counts were recorded for this clonotype. V gene TRBV7-7 combines with J gene TRBJ2-5, with TRBD2 identical over 8 bases. Germline assignment: CDR1 SSHAT and CDR2 FNYEAQ (reference sequence). This CDR3 contains 16 residues. Trimming took 4 bases from V and 4 from J; bases not matched to a gene: 11. CDR3 protein: CASSSGASGSPETQYF. In nucleotides, the CDR3 is TGTGCCAGCAGCTCCGGAGCCAGCGGGAGTCCAGAGACCCAGTACTTC.

V is TRBV20-1 and J is TRBJ2-3; 9 nucleotides line up with TRBD1. This CDR3 has 16 residues. V gave up 3 bases and J gave up 5 bases; unmatched junction bases: 12. Germline V gene lookup returns CDR1 DFQATT and CDR2 SNEGSKA (reference sequence). As DNA, the CDR3 is TGCAGTGCTAGCCCTAGGCACAGGGGGCTGGGAGATACGCAGTATTTT. The encoded protein is CSASPRHRGLGDTQYF.

The chain is built from TRBV24-1 and TRBJ2-3; TRBD2 matches 11 bases. CDR3 length: 16 amino acids. J was trimmed by 3 bases and V by 5 bases; bases with no gene match: 6. Germline V lookup: CDR1 KGHDR, CDR2 SFDVKD. The CDR3 region is CATSGYTSGGTDTQYF. CDR3 bases: TGTGCCACCAGTGGCTATACTAGCGGGGGAACAGATACGCAGTATTTT.

In its sample, this clonotype was seen a few times. This chain uses TRBV27 with TRBJ2-4; D might be TRBD2 (6 bases). The CDR3 has 14 amino acids. The ends were cut back, 10 bases at V and 2 bases at J, with 15 bases in the middle. CDR1 and CDR2 (germline): MNHEY, SMNVEV (reference sequence). The CDR3 spells CANRPEGSKNIQYF. The CDR3 DNA reads TGTGCCAACCGCCCGGAGGGGTCCAAAAACATTCAGTACTTC.

This clonotype was observed a handful of times. The CDR3: CASSPRGGPTLTSTDTQYF. The CDR3 nucleotides read TGTGCCAGCAGCCCCCGGGGCGGGCCGACACTAACTAGCACAGATACGCAGTATTTT. The rearrangement uses TRBV11-2 and TRBJ2-3, with D possibly called TRBD1 or TRBD2 (5 bases each). CDR3 length: 19 amino acids. Germline CDR1 reads SGHAT; CDR2 reads FQNNGV. V lost 5 bases to trimming and J lost 0 bases, with 24 bases between them.

The CDR3 DNA sequence: TGTGCCATCAGTGAGTCGGTGGTAGCGGGAAAAGATGAGCAGTTCTTC. It is translated as CAISESVVAGKDEQFF. The chain has TRBV10-3 and TRBJ2-1; 8 bases line up with TRBD2. V shed 0 bases and J 8 bases; nucleotides not matched to a gene: 9. In germline, CDR1 is ENHRY, CDR2 SYGVKD. The CDR3 sequence is 16 residues long.

This clonotype appeared a few times. This chain connects TRBV10-3 to TRBJ1-1, with a tentative D call TRBD1 (6 bases). Trimming stripped 6 bases from V and 2 bases from J, with 13 bases between. The germline V gene encodes CDR1 ENHRY and CDR2 SYGVKD. CDR3 size: 14 residues. Written as DNA, the CDR3 is TGTGCCATCAGCACCCGACAGGTAAACACTGAAGCTTTCTTT. As protein: CAISTRQVNTEAFF.

In its sample, this clonotype was seen a few times. This rearrangement joins TRBV7-9 to TRBJ1-1; D not resolved. This CDR3 region has 16 residues. V dropped 3 bases and J dropped 6 bases, with 20 bases sitting between them. The germline gives CDR1 SEHNR, CDR2 FQNEAQ (reference sequence). The CDR3 loop reads CASSFPWGGSDSEAFF. The CDR3 nucleotides read TGTGCCAGCAGCTTCCCCTGGGGAGGGTCGGACTCTGAAGCTTTCTTT.

This clonotype has a handful of counts. This chain links TRBV20-1 with TRBJ2-7; no firm D call. The CDR3 has 15 amino acids. Germline CDR1 is DFQATT and CDR2 is SNEGSKA (reference sequence). V gave up 0 bases and J gave up 2 bases, with 14 bases separating them. This chain's CDR3 is CSARDELRLPYEQYF. DNA of the CDR3: TGCAGTGCTAGAGATGAGTTGCGACTGCCCTACGAGCAGTACTTC.

The chain has TRBV5-5 and TRBJ2-4; D is perhaps TRBD1 (6 bases). V was clipped by 5 bases and J by 1 base, with 16 bases between them. Germline CDR1 SGHKS, CDR2 YYEKEE (reference sequence). CDR3 length equals 16 residues. CDR3 in amino acids: CASSQHTGSAKNIQYF. DNA of the CDR3: TGTGCCAGCAGTCAGCATACAGGGAGCGCCAAAAACATTCAGTACTTC.

The sample holds a few counts of this clonotype. The chain couples TRBV10-3 to TRBJ1-1; D unresolved. Germline assignment: CDR1 ENHRY and CDR2 SYGVKD. Trimming removed 0 bases at V and 10 bases at J, with 15 bases between. The CDR3 covers 14 residues. The CDR3 protein is CAISESLEMWGAFF. The DNA of the CDR3 is TGTGCCATCAGTGAGTCGCTCGAGATGTGGGGAGCTTTCTTT.

This clonotype was observed many times. This chain joins TRBV25-1 and TRBJ2-1; a weak D match, TRBD1 (5 bases). This CDR3 has 14 residues. Trimming removed 1 base at V and 3 bases at J, with 7 bases between. CDR1 is MGHDK, CDR2 SYGVNS, per germline. The CDR3 nucleotides are TGTGCCAGCAGTGAATGGGGCCGCTACAATGAGCAGTTCTTC. Protein product: CASSEWGRYNEQFF.

The chain links TRBV7-8 to TRBJ2-1; 10 nucleotides align to TRBD2. Germline values: CDR1 SGHVS, CDR2 FQNEAQ. V shed 1 base, J shed 0 bases, and the junction held 9 bases outside the gene matches. The CDR3 loop spans 19 amino acids. CDR3 residues: CASSLVRTSGLSSYNEQFF. The CDR3, as DNA: TGTGCCAGCAGCTTAGTACGGACTAGCGGCCTAAGCTCCTACAATGAGCAGTTCTTC.

This clonotype was recorded a few times. The V call is TRBV29-1, the J call TRBJ2-1, with TRBD2 identical over 13 bases. From germline, CDR1 is SQVTM and CDR2 ANQGSEA. The CDR3 is 15 amino acids. J gave up 9 bases and V 6 bases, and 11 bases lay outside the gene matches. The CDR3 nucleotides are TGCAGCGTAAGGACTAGCGGGGGCGCCGTCGGTGAGCAGTTCTTC. Translation gives CSVRTSGGAVGEQFF.

This clonotype came up a few times. J is TRBJ1-1 and V is TRBV12-3 or TRBV12-4; the D gene is possibly TRBD1 (5 bases). Trimming stripped 2 bases from V and 5 bases from J, with 9 bases between. CDR3 length equals 13 residues. CDR3 bases: TGTGCCAGCAGTTTAAATTGGGGGACTGAAGCTTTCTTT. It is translated as CASSLNWGTEAFF.

As for this clonotype: A read error may explain this, as a much larger clone is one base away. The chain carries TRBV5-1 and TRBJ2-1, with D perhaps assigned TRBD1 or TRBD2 (5 bases each). Germline V gene sequence: CDR1 SGHRS, CDR2 YFSETQ. V lost 0 bases to trimming and J lost 0 bases, with 7 bases between them. The CDR3 is 15 residues long. The CDR3 region has the DNA TGCGCCAGCAGCTTGGCCGGGACCTCCTACAATGAGCAGTTCTTC. Protein product: CASSLAGTSYNEQFF.

The rearrangement links TRBV20-1 to TRBJ2-5, with D tentatively TRBD1 (5 bases). With 4 bases removed from V and 5 bases from J, the gap between germline ends came to 17 bases. The CDR3 has 14 residues. The germline V gene has CDR1 DFQATT and CDR2 SNEGSKA (reference sequence). CDR3 amino acids: CSATLGAPMETQYF. In DNA, the CDR3 is TGCAGTGCTACGCTTGGGGCACCGATGGAGACCCAGTACTTC.

V and J are TRBV4-1 and TRBJ2-5; D is unresolved. V shed 0 bases and J shed 5 bases, with 13 bases lying between them. The CDR3 spans 15 residues. CDR1 is MGHRA and CDR2 is YSYEKL in the germline V gene. CDR3 DNA sequence: TGCGCCAGCAGCCAAGATCCATTTTCTGATGAGACCCAGTACTTC. Translation: CASSQDPFSDETQYF.

The chain uses TRBV18 and TRBJ2-1, with D tentatively TRBD2 (6 bases). Trimming left V 0 bases short and J 2 bases short, with 23 bases between. There are 20 residues in the CDR3. Germline V CDR1 and CDR2: KGHSH, LQKENI. The DNA for the CDR3 is TGTGCCAGCTCACCACCACGGGTAACGGGGGTGGGAGGAACCTACAATGAGCAGTTCTTC. It encodes CASSPPRVTGVGGTYNEQFF.

There are many counts of this clonotype. The chain recombines TRBV7-2 with TRBJ2-2; tentatively, D is TRBD2 (6 bases). Trimming removed 6 bases from V and 0 bases from J, with 8 bases in between. The CDR3 spans 14 residues. From germline, CDR1 is SGHTA and CDR2 FQGNSA. CDR3 amino acids: CASRRDSNTGELFF. CDR3 coding DNA: TGTGCCAGCAGACGGGACTCGAACACCGGGGAGCTGTTTTTT.

This clonotype was observed a few times. The rearrangement links TRBV7-6 to TRBJ2-7; TRBD1 might be the D (6 bases). Trimming stripped 5 bases from V and 8 bases from J, with 16 bases between. CDR1 is SGHVS, CDR2 FNYEAQ, per germline. The CDR3 is 13 residues long. CDR3 sequence reads: CASSPHGQYQQYF. The CDR3 DNA follows: TGTGCCAGCAGCCCCCACGGACAGTATCAGCAGTACTTC. Full variable domain (outside the CDR3, taken from reference TRBV7-6 and TRBJ2-7): GAGVSQSPRYKVTKRGQDVALRCDPISGHVSLYWYRQALGQGPEFLTYFNYEAQQDKSGLPNDRFSAERPEGSISTLTIQRTEQRDSAMYRCASSPHGQYQQYFGPGTRLTVT.

This clonotype was observed many times. The rearrangement links TRBV10-3 to TRBJ2-7; 10 bases agree with TRBD1. Per the germline V gene, CDR1 is ENHRY and CDR2 is SYGVKD. The J segment lost 4 bases and the V segment lost 8 bases, leaving 11 bases of the junction unmatched. This CDR3 has 15 residues. The CDR3 region has the DNA TGTGCCATCGGTTCCCCGGACAGGGGGATTTACGAGCAGTACTTC. Translating gives CAIGSPDRGIYEQYF.

The chain has TRBV28 and TRBJ2-7, with 7 bases that match TRBD2. CDR3 length equals 15 residues. Trimming removed 7 bases from V and 5 bases from J; junction bases left unmatched: 14. Germline lookup yields CDR1 MDHEN and CDR2 SYDVKM. CDR3 loop: CASTSPGGSFHEQYF. CDR3 nucleotide sequence: TGTGCCAGCACCTCACCGGGGGGTTCATTCCACGAGCAGTACTTC.

This clonotype was found a few times. The chain is built from TRBV27 and TRBJ2-7, with TRBD1 matching over 7 bases. Germline-derived CDR1 and CDR2 are MNHEY and SMNVEV (reference sequence). CDR3 length: 12 residues. The junction had 2 bases not matched to a gene; V was cut back by 8 bases and J by 1 base. CDR3 region: CASQGQSYEQYF. The CDR3 nucleotides are TGTGCCAGCCAGGGACAGTCCTACGAGCAGTACTTC.

This clonotype was counted between two and nine times. The chain has TRBV5-1 and TRBJ2-5, with TRBD2 matching 9 bases. The CDR3 spans 17 residues. V shed 4 bases, J shed 4 bases, and the junction held 14 bases outside the gene matches. CDR1 and CDR2 (germline): SGHRS, YFSETQ. CDR3 loop: CASSVPSVAGVGETQYF. DNA of the CDR3: TGCGCCAGCAGCGTACCGTCCGTAGCGGGAGTGGGAGAGACCCAGTACTTC.

Only a few counts were recorded for this clonotype. The rearrangement uses TRBV6-2 or TRBV6-3 and TRBJ2-1; D possibly corresponds to TRBD2 (6 bases). V dropped 1 base and J dropped 2 bases, with 15 bases sitting between them. The CDR3 contains 17 residues. In germline, CDR1 is MNHEY, CDR2 SVGEGT. CDR3 sequence reads: CASSYFLTGVPYNEQFF. For the CDR3, the DNA is TGTGCCAGCAGTTACTTCCTGACGGGAGTACCCTACAATGAGCAGTTCTTC.

This clonotype has a handful of counts. This chain joins TRBV6-1 and TRBJ2-7, with 7 bases aligning to TRBD1. This CDR3 comprises 13 residues. Germline V CDR1 and CDR2: MNHNS, SASEGT. With 6 bases clipped from V and 0 bases from J, the junction kept 2 bases outside the gene matches. CDR3 coding DNA: TGTGCCAGCAGGAGGGGGCTCTCCTACGAGCAGTACTTC. As protein: CASRRGLSYEQYF.

The chain carries TRBV12-3 or TRBV12-4 and TRBJ1-5; the D is unclear. CDR3 size: 14 residues. Trimming pared 6 bases from V and 11 bases from J, leaving 20 bases between. This CDR3 is CASRADGTLGSQHF. The CDR3, as DNA: TGTGCCAGCAGAGCGGACGGAACACTGGGGTCCCAGCATTTT.